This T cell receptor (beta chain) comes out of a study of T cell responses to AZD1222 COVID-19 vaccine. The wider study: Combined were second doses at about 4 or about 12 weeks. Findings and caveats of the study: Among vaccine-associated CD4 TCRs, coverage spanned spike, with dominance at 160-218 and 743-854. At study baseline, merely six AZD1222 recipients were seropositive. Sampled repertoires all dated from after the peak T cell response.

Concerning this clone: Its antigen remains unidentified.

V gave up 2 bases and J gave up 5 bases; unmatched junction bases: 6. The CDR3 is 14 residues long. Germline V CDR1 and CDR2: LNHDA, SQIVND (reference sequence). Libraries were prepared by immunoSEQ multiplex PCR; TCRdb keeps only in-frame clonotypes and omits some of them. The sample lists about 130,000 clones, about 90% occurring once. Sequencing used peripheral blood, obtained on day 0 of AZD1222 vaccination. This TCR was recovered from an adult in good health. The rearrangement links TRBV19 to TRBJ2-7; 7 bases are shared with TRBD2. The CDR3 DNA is TGTGCCAGTAGTATACGCGGGAGAGGTAACGAGCAGTACTTC. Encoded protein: CASSIRGRGNEQYF.